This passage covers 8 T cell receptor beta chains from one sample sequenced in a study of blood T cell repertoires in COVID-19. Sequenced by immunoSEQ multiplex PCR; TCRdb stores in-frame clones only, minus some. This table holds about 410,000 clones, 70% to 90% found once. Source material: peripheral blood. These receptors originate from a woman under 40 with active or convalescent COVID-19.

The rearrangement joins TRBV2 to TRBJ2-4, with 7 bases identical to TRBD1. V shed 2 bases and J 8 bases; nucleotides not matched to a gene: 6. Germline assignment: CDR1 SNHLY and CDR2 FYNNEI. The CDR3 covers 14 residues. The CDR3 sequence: CASSETTGKDIQYF. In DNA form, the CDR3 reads TGTGCCAGCAGTGAAACGACAGGGAAGGACATTCAGTACTTC.

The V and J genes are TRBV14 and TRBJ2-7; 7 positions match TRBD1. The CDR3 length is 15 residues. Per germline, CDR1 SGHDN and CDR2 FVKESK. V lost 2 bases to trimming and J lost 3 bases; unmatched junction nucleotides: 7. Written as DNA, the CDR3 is TGTGCCAGCAGCCAACTCACGACAGGGTTCTACGAGCAGTACTTC. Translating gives CASSQLTTGFYEQYF.

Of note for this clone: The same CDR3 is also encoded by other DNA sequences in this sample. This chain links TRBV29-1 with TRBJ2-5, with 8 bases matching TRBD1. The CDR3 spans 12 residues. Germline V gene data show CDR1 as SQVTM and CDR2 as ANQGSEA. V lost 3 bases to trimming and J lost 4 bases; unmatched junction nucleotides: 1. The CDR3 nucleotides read TGCAGCGTTGACAGGGGGCGAGAGACCCAGTACTTC. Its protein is CSVDRGRETQYF.

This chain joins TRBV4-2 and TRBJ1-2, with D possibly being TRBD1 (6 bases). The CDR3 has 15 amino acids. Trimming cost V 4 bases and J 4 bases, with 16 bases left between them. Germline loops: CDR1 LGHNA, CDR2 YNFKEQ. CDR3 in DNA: TGTGCCAGCAGCCCTACCTTGGACAGCATCTATGGCTACACCTTC. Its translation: CASSPTLDSIYGYTF.

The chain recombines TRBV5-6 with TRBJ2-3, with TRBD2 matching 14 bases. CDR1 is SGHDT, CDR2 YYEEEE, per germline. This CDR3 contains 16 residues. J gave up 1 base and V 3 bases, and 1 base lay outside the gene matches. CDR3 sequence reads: CASSSGLAGGTDTQYF. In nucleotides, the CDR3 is TGTGCCAGCAGCTCGGGACTAGCGGGGGGCACAGATACGCAGTATTTT.

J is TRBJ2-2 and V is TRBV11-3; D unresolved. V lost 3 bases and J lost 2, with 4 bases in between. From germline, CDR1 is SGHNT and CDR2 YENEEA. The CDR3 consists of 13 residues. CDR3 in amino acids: CASSLTNTGELFF. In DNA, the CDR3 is TGTGCCAGCAGCTTGACTAACACCGGGGAGCTGTTTTTT.

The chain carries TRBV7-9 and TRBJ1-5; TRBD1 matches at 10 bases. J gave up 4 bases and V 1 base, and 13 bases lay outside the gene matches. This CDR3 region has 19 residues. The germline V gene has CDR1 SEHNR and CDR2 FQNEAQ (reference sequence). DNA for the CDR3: TGTGCCAGCAGCTTAGATGGGGCCTGGGACAGGGGTAGGAATCAGCCCCAGCATTTT. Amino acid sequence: CASSLDGAWDRGRNQPQHF.

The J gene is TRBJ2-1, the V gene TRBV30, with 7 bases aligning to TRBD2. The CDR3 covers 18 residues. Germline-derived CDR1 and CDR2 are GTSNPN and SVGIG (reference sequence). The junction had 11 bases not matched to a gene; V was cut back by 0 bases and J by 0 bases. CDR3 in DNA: TGTGCCTGGAGTGTACTTAGGGAGGGCCGGAGCTCCTACAATGAGCAGTTCTTC. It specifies CAWSVLREGRSSYNEQFF.